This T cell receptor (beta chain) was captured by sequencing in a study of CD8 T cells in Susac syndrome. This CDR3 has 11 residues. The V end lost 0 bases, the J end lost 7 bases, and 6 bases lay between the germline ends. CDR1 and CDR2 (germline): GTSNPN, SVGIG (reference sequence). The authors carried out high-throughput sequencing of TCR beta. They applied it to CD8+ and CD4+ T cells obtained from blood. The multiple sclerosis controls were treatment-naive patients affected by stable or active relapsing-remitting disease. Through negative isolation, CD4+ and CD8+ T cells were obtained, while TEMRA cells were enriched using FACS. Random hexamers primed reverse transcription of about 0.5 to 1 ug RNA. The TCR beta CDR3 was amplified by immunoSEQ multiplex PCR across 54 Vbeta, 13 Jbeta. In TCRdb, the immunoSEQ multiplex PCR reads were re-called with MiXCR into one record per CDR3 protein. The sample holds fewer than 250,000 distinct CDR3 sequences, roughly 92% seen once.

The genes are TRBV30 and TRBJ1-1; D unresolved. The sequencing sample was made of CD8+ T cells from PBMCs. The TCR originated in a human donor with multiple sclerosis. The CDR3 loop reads CAWSVAGEAFF. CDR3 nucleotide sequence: TGTGCCTGGAGTGTAGCAGGTGAAGCTTTCTTT.